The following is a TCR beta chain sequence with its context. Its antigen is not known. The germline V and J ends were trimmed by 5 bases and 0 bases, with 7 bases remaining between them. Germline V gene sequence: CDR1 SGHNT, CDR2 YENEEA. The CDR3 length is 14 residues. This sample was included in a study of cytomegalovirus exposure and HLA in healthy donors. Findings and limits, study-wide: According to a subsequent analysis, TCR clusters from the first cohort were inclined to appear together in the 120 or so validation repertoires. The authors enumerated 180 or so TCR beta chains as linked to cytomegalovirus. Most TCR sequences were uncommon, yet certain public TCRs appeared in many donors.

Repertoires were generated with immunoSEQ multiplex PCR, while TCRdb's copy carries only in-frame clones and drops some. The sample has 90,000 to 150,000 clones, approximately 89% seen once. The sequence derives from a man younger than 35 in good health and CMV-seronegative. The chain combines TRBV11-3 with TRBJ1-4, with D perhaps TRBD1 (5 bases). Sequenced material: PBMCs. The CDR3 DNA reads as TGTGCCAGCAGCGAGACAGCAACTAATGAAAAACTGTTTTTT. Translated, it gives CASSETATNEKLFF. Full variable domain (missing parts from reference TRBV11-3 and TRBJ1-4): EAGVVQSPRYKIIEKKQPVAFWCNPISGHNTLYWYLQNLGQGPELLIRYENEEAVDDSQLPKDRFSAERLKGVDSTLKIQPAELGDSAVYLCASSETATNEKLFFGSGTQLSVL.